This T cell receptor (beta chain) was profiled in a study of blood T cell repertoires in COVID-19. Study as a whole: In Cohort 3, a recovered donor had either two negative PCRs, clearance, or symptom resolution.

Profiled with immunoSEQ multiplex PCR; TCRdb holds only in-frame clones, not every one. The sample holds fewer than 250,000 clones, around 83% seen once. With 6 bases clipped from V and 0 bases from J, the junction kept 3 bases outside the gene matches. The CDR3 is 14 residues long. Per the germline V gene, CDR1 is ENHRY and CDR2 is SYGVKD. Recruitment covered over 20 US areas and drew participants whose ages spanned roughly 18 to 89 years. Cohort allocation depended upon clinical history that participants reported. Sequencing input: PBMCs or T cells enriched from blood (not recorded which). The chain has TRBV10-3 and TRBJ2-7, with 9 bases lining up with TRBD1. This clonotype originated in a woman aged 40-49 years in a cohort exposed to, infected with or recovered from COVID-19 (not recorded which). This CDR3 reads CAISGQGNSYEQYF. For the CDR3, the DNA is TGTGCCATCAGCGGACAGGGGAACTCCTACGAGCAGTACTTC.